The 2 T cell receptor beta chains below all came from one sample that was sequenced in a study of blood T cell repertoires in COVID-19. TCRdb's table, derived via immunoSEQ multiplex PCR, lists solely in-frame clones and lacks some. The data hold roughly 200,000 clones, with about 85% observed a single time. Sequenced sample: PBMCs or T cells enriched from blood (not recorded which). The receptors stem from a man aged 35 to 55 who had recovered from COVID-19.

The chain carries TRBV10-3 and TRBJ2-7, with 9 bases aligning to TRBD2. This CDR3 contains 13 residues. Trimming cost V 5 bases and J 6 bases; bases outside gene matches: 5. Germline CDR1 ENHRY, CDR2 SYGVKD. The CDR3: CAISPGLAGEQYF. CDR3 bases: TGTGCCATCAGTCCGGGACTAGCTGGCGAGCAGTACTTC.

The rearrangement uses TRBV27 and TRBJ2-7; weak D call: TRBD2 (5 bases). The CDR3 spans 13 residues. The V and J ends lost 5 bases and 2 bases respectively, with 10 bases between them. CDR1 and CDR2 (germline): MNHEY, SMNVEV (reference sequence). This CDR3 is CASSPGRTYEQYF. CDR3 DNA: TGTGCCAGCAGTCCGGGAAGAACCTACGAGCAGTACTTC.